The subject of this entry is one TCR beta chain. What it binds is not known. Repertoires were generated with immunoSEQ multiplex PCR, while TCRdb's copy carries only in-frame clones and drops some. The repertoire holds about 100,000 clones, around 89% seen once, with 6.6% in the top ten. Germline lookup yields CDR1 SEHNR and CDR2 FQNEAQ (reference sequence). The CDR3 loop spans 17 amino acids. V dropped 5 bases and J dropped 0 bases, with 18 bases sitting between them. This record comes from a study of T cell responses to AZD1222 COVID-19 vaccine. General study results and limits: There were repertoire samples only from the period after the peak T cell response. Clonal diversity was possibly underestimated, and the donors were mostly white British, with more females.

This sequence originates from an adult in good health. The chain combines TRBV7-9 with TRBJ2-3; D may be TRBD1 (5 bases). The material was peripheral blood, obtained on day 0 of AZD1222 vaccination. In DNA, the CDR3 is TGTGCCAGCAGCCCAGGTTATTCTGGGGCTAGCACAGATACGCAGTATTTT. Translating it yields CASSPGYSGASTDTQYF.